This T cell receptor beta chain came from a study of T cell responses to AZD1222 COVID-19 vaccine. In the case of this clone: Its antigen is unknown. One end of the junction is discordant with germline, which a read error may explain.

This table comes from immunoSEQ multiplex PCR, and its TCRdb copy is limited to in-frame clones, with some not included. The profile covers approximately 190,000 clones, with 87% appearing a single time and about 3% taken by the ten largest. Whole-study results and caveats: Among spike-specific TCRs, nearly half reportedly target unmutated variant regions. The breadth and depth of Spike-specific TCRs increased once two AZD1222 doses had been given. Repertoires were obtained solely post-peak T cell response.

Germline-derived CDR1 and CDR2 are SGDLS and YYNGEE. There are 12 residues in the CDR3. The sequencing here drew on peripheral blood, taken on day 0 of MenACWY control vaccination. This clonotype originated in an adult in good health. J is TRBJ1-1 and V is TRBV9; D is undetermined. The CDR3 loop reads CASSVASELPTF. Written as DNA, the CDR3 is TGTGCCAGCAGCGTTGCCTCAGAGCTCCCCACCTTT.